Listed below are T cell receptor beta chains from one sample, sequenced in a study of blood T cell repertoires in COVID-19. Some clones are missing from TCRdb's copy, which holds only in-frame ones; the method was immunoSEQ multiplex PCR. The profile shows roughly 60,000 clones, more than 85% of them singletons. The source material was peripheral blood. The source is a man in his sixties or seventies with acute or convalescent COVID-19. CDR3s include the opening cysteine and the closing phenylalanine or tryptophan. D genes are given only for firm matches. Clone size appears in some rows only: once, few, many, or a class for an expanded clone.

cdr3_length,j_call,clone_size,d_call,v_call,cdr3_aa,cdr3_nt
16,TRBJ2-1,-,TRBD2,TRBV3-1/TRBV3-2,CASSQVRAGVRNEQFF,TGTGCCAGCAGCCAAGTCCGAGCGGGAGTAAGGAATGAGCAGTTCTTC
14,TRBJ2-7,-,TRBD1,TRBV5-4,CASSSKTGTYEQYF,TGTGCCAGCAGCTCAAAGACAGGGACGTACGAGCAGTACTTC
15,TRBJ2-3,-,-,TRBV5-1,CASSPGTFSTDTQYF,TGCGCCAGCAGCCCTGGGACTTTTAGCACAGATACGCAGTATTTT
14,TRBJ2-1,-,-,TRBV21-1,CASSQLRPEDEQFF,TGTGCCAGCAGCCAATTACGGCCCGAGGATGAGCAGTTCTTC
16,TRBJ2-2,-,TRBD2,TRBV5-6,CASTRSGGMYTGELFF,TGTGCCAGCACTCGTTCGGGGGGAATGTACACCGGGGAGCTGTTTTTT
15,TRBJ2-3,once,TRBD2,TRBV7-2,CASTLAGGGADTQYF,TGTGCCAGCACCCTAGCCGGGGGGGGAGCAGATACGCAGTATTTT
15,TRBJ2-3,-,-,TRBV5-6,CASRPLGSGTDTQYF,TGTGCCAGCAGGCCCCTCGGGTCCGGAACAGATACGCAGTATTTT
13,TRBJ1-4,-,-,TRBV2,CASSGVRGGKLFF,TGTGCCAGCAGTGGGGTCAGGGGTGGGAAACTGTTTTTT
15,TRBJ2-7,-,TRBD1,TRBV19,CASSMTGAKSYEQYF,TGTGCCAGTAGTATGACAGGGGCTAAATCCTACGAGCAGTACTTC
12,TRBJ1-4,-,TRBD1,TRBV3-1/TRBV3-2,CASSLTGLGLFF,TGTGCCAGCAGCTTGACAGGGTTGGGGCTGTTTTTT
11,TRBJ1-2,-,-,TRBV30,CAWTAQAGYTF,TGTGCCTGGACCGCTCAGGCTGGTTACACCTTC
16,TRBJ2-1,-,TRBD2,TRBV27,CASSFAGLAVNNEQFF,TGTGCCAGCAGTTTTGCCGGACTAGCGGTGAACAATGAGCAGTTCTTC
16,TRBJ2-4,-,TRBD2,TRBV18,CATGETSGGAKNIQYF,TGTGCCACAGGAGAGACTAGCGGGGGAGCCAAAAACATTCAGTACTTC
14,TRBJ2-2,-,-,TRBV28,CASSSTGKAGELFF,TGTGCCAGCAGCTCTACAGGGAAGGCCGGGGAGCTGTTTTTT
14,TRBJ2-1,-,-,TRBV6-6,CASIEGGSYNEQFF,TGTGCCAGCATAGAGGGGGGGTCCTACAATGAGCAGTTCTTC
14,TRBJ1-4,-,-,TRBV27,CASSPGANNEKLFF,TGTGCCAGCAGTCCAGGGGCTAATAATGAAAAACTGTTTTTT
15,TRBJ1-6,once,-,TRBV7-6,CASSPLLGGNSPLHF,TGTGCCAGCAGCCCTCTCCTGGGGGGGAATTCACCCCTCCACTTT
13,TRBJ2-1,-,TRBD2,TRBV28,CASSLAGNNEQFF,TGTGCCAGCAGTCTAGCGGGCAACAATGAGCAGTTCTTC
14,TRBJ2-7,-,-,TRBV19,CASSPNRDSYEQYF,TGTGCCAGTAGTCCGAACCGTGACAGCTACGAGCAGTACTTC
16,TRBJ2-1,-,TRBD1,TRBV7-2,CASSPNGQGPYNEQFF,TGTGCCAGCAGCCCCAATGGACAGGGCCCATACAATGAGCAGTTCTTC
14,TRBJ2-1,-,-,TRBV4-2,CASSQDLLGGEQFF,TGTGCCAGCAGCCAAGATCTTCTCGGGGGTGAGCAGTTCTTC
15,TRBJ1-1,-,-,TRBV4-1,CASSPLPRVGTEAFF,TGCGCCAGCAGCCCCTTACCCAGGGTAGGGACTGAAGCTTTCTTT
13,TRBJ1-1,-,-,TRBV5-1,CASSVGGNTEAFF,TGCGCCAGCAGCGTAGGGGGGAACACTGAAGCTTTCTTT
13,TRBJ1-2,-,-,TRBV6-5,CASSSPRNYGYTF,TGTGCCAGCAGTTCGCCGAGGAACTATGGCTACACCTTC
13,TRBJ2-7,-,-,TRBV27,CASSRGWLYEQYF,TGTGCCAGCAGCCGGGGTTGGTTATACGAGCAGTACTTC
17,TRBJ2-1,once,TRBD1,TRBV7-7,CASSLRVGGQGHNEQFF,TGTGCTAGCAGCTTAAGGGTGGGGGGACAGGGCCACAATGAGCAGTTCTTC